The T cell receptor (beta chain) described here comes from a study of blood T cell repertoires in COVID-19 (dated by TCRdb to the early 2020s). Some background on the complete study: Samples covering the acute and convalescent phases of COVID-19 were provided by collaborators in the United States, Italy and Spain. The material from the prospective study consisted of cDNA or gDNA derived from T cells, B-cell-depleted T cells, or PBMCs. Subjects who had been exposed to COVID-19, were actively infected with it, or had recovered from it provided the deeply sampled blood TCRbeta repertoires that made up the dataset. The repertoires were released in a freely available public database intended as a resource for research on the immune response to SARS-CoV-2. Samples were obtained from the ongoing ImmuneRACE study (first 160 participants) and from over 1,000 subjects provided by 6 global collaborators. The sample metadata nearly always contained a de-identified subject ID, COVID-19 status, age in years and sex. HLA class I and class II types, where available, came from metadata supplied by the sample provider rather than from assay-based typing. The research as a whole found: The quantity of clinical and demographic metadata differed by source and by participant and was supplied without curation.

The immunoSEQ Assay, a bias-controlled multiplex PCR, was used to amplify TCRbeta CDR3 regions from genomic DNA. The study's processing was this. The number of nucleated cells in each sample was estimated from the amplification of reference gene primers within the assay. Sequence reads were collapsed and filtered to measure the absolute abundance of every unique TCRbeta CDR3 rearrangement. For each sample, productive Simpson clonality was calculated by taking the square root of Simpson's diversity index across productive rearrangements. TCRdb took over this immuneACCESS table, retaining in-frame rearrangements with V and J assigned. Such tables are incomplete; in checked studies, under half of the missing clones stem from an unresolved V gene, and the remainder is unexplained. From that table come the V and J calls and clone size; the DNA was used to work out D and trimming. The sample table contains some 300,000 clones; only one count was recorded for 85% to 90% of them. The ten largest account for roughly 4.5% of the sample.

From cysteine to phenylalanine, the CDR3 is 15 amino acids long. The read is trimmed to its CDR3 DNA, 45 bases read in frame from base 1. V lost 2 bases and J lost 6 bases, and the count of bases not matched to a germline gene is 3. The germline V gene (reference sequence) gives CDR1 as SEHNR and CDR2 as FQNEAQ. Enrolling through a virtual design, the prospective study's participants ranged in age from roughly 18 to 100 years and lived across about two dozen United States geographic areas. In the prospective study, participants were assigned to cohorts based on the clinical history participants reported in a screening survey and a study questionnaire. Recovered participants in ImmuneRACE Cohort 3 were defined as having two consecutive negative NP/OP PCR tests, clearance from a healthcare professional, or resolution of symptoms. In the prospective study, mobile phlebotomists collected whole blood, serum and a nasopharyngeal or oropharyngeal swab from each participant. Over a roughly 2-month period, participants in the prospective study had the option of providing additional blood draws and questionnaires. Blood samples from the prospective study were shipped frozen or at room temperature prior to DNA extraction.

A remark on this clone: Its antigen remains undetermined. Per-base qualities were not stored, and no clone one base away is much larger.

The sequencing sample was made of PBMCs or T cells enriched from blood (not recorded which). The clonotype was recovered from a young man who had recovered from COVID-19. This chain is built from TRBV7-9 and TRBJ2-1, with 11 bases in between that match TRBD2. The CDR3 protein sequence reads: CASSLLLAGVNEQFF. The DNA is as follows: TGTGCCAGCAGCTTATTACTAGCGGGAGTCAATGAGCAGTTCTTC.